The 29 T cell receptor beta chains listed next were all sequenced from one sample in a study of cytomegalovirus exposure and HLA in healthy donors (dated by TCRdb to the late 2010s). The library was made by the immunoSEQ multiplex PCR assay. A mixture of 60 forward primers for TCR Vbeta segments and 13 reverse primers for TCR Jbeta segments was used in the multiplex PCR. TCRdb retrieved this table from immuneACCESS and kept in-frame rearrangements only. Not all clones are present; in checked studies, unresolved V genes account for under half, and no reason is known for the remainder. Present in this sample are 110,000 or so clones, approximately 72% of which were seen just once. The ten largest account for approximately 2.2% of the sample. Sequenced sample: PBMCs. The origin of the receptors is a man aged 30 to 39 in good health and CMV-seronegative.

V is TRBV27 and J is TRBJ1-6; no reliable D call. This CDR3 has 15 residues. V lost 2 bases and J lost 7, with 12 bases in between. The germline CDR1 and CDR2 sequences are MNHEY and SMNVEV (reference sequence). The DNA of the CDR3 is TGTGCCAGCAGTTTACAGGCGATGGCGAATTCACCCCTCCACTTT. Amino acid sequence: CASSLQAMANSPLHF.

This rearrangement joins TRBV19 to TRBJ2-7; 8 positions match TRBD1. Trimming removed 7 bases from V and 5 bases from J; junction bases left unmatched: 7. Germline CDR1 LNHDA, CDR2 SQIVND (reference sequence). CDR3 length: 13 amino acids. The CDR3 loop reads CASNGDRYHEQYF. For the CDR3, the DNA is TGTGCCAGTAATGGGGACAGGTACCACGAGCAGTACTTC.

V usage is TRBV4-3 and J usage is TRBJ2-1, with a weak D call TRBD2 (7 bases). The length of the CDR3 is 17 residues. Trimming took 0 bases from V and 8 from J, leaving 20 bases between them. In germline, CDR1 is LGHNA, CDR2 YSLEER. CDR3 coding DNA: TGCGCCAGCAGCCAAGACCCTAGGGGGGGGGCCATCTATGAGCAGTTCTTC. Translation: CASSQDPRGGAIYEQFF.

The chain has TRBV18 and TRBJ1-1; D perhaps matches TRBD1 (5 bases). Germline CDR1 reads KGHSH; CDR2 reads LQKENI. This CDR3 is 15 amino acids long. Deletions cut 0 bases from V and 7 bases from J, with 15 bases between. CDR3 sequence reads: CASSPPAGQIREAFF. CDR3 coding DNA: TGTGCCAGCTCACCACCGGCAGGGCAGATACGTGAAGCTTTCTTT.

This clone has just a few counts. The rearrangement joins TRBV30 to TRBJ1-6, with D unclear. The length of the CDR3 is 15 residues. Deletions cut 2 bases from V and 8 bases from J, with 16 bases between. Per the germline V gene, CDR1 is GTSNPN and CDR2 is SVGIG (reference sequence). The CDR3 DNA sequence: TGTGCCTGGAGTACGGACCCGGGAAATGATTCACCCCTCCACTTT. This codes for CAWSTDPGNDSPLHF.

Only a few counts were recorded for this clone. J is TRBJ1-6 and V is TRBV5-6; D remains ambiguous. CDR1 is SGHDT, CDR2 YYEEEE, per germline. The CDR3 has 16 amino acids. V was cut by 3 bases and J by 0 bases, with 10 bases left in between. As DNA, the CDR3 is TGTGCCAGCAGCTCACTCGCAAGCTCCTATAATTCACCCCTCCACTTT. Protein product: CASSSLASSYNSPLHF.

The chain is built from TRBV5-4 and TRBJ1-1; a possible D gene is TRBD1 (5 bases). CDR1 SGHNT and CDR2 YYREEE come from the germline V gene (reference sequence). V was cut by 4 bases and J by 1 base, with 14 bases left in between. The CDR3 is 15 amino acids. CDR3 sequence reads: CASSPRGSRNTEAFF. The CDR3 DNA follows: TGTGCCAGCAGCCCCCGGGGGAGTCGGAACACTGAAGCTTTCTTT.

This clone was found once. The V call is TRBV10-3, the J call TRBJ2-1; TRBD2 matches 11 bases. Germline assignment: CDR1 ENHRY and CDR2 SYGVKD. V dropped 4 bases and J dropped 7; count of bases not matched to a gene: 12. The CDR3 has 17 residues. This CDR3 reads CAISVGLADDSGNEQFF. CDR3 bases: TGTGCCATCAGTGTGGGACTAGCGGACGACTCGGGGAATGAGCAGTTCTTC.

This chain uses TRBV18 with TRBJ2-3; 8 nucleotides align to TRBD1. The CDR3 loop spans 16 amino acids. V was clipped by 0 bases and J by 1 base; unmatched bases: 3. Germline V CDR1 and CDR2: KGHSH, LQKENI. The CDR3 sequence is CASSPPSTGGTDTQYF. For the CDR3, the DNA is TGTGCCAGCTCACCACCGTCGACAGGGGGCACAGATACGCAGTATTTT.

Here the CDR3 DNA reads TGTGCCAGCTCACCACCGAACACGAGAAGGAGCCAGTTCTTC. Protein sequence: CASSPPNTRRSQFF. V gene TRBV18 combines with J gene TRBJ2-1; D not resolved. Trimming shortened V by 0 bases and J by 13 bases, and 16 bases separated the two germline ends. The CDR3 totals 14 residues. Germline V CDR1 and CDR2: KGHSH, LQKENI.

V usage is TRBV19 and J usage is TRBJ1-2; 7 positions match TRBD1. Germline assignment: CDR1 LNHDA and CDR2 SQIVND (reference sequence). V shed 1 base and J 2 bases; nucleotides not matched to a gene: 4. The CDR3 spans 15 residues. The CDR3 DNA reads TGTGCCAGTAGTATAGGACAGGGCGGCAACTATGGCTACACCTTC. Its protein product is CASSIGQGGNYGYTF.

The CDR3 region has the DNA TGCGCCAGCACCCAGGGTCCGGGGGGTAGAGGGTACAATGAGCAGTTCTTC. It codes for CASTQGPGGRGYNEQFF. The chain joins TRBV10-2 to TRBJ2-1, with 7 bases matching TRBD2. The CDR3 extends over 17 amino acids. The germline V gene encodes CDR1 WSHSY and CDR2 SAAADI. Unmatched junction bases numbered 16, after V lost 7 bases and J lost 4 bases.

The J gene is TRBJ1-2, the V gene TRBV2, with D unresolved. The germline V gene encodes CDR1 SNHLY and CDR2 FYNNEI. V was cut by 6 bases and J by 3 bases, with 14 bases left in between. The length of the CDR3 is 14 residues. The CDR3 sequence: CASSALTEDYGYTF. The CDR3 nucleotides are TGTGCCAGCAGCGCCTTAACGGAGGACTATGGCTACACCTTC.

The rearrangement uses TRBV4-1 and TRBJ1-4, with D possibly TRBD1 on 6 matching bases. Trimming removed 1 base at V and 6 bases at J, with 12 bases between. Germline values: CDR1 MGHRA, CDR2 YSYEKL. The CDR3 is 15 residues long. CDR3 loop: CASSQVASGDEKLFF. The CDR3 region has the DNA TGCGCCAGCAGCCAAGTGGCGTCAGGGGATGAAAAACTGTTTTTT.

V and J are TRBV30 and TRBJ1-5; D is unclear. Germline CDR1 reads GTSNPN; CDR2 reads SVGIG (reference sequence). The CDR3 consists of 13 residues. V was pared by 1 base and J by 9 bases, with 13 bases between. The CDR3 sequence: CAWSGAYGVPQHF. The CDR3 DNA is TGTGCCTGGAGTGGGGCCTACGGCGTGCCCCAGCATTTT.

The chain joins TRBV5-6 to TRBJ2-7; D is unresolved. Trimming stripped 4 bases from V and 1 base from J, with 9 bases between. The CDR3 contains 13 residues. Germline lookup yields CDR1 SGHDT and CDR2 YYEEEE. The CDR3 DNA sequence: TGTGCCAGCAGCCGTCAGGTTTCCTACGAGCAGTACTTC. Protein product: CASSRQVSYEQYF. Using reference TRBV5-6 and TRBJ2-7 for the parts outside the CDR3, the full variable domain is DAGVTQSPTHLIKTRGQQVTLRCSPKSGHDTVSWYQQALGQGPQFIFQYYEEEERQRGNFPDRFSGHQFPNYSSELNVNALLLGDSALYLCASSRQVSYEQYFGPGTRLTVT.

This clone was detected only a few times. The rearrangement uses TRBV5-1 and TRBJ2-5; TRBD2 matches at 11 bases. CDR1 SGHRS and CDR2 YFSETQ come from the germline V gene. The CDR3 has 16 residues. Trimming at V came to 4 bases and at J to 2 bases, leaving 7 bases not matched to a gene. DNA for the CDR3: TGCGCCAGCAGCGTGATAGCGGGAGGGGGACAAGAGACCCAGTACTTC. It specifies CASSVIAGGGQETQYF.

V and J are TRBV29-1 and TRBJ2-3, with 10 bases matching TRBD2. The CDR3 covers 14 residues. With 3 bases clipped from V and 2 bases from J, the junction kept 2 bases outside the gene matches. The germline V gene has CDR1 SQVTM and CDR2 ANQGSEA. Here the CDR3 reads CSVEGLANTDTQYF. The CDR3 DNA sequence: TGCAGCGTTGAGGGACTAGCGAACACAGATACGCAGTATTTT.

The chain recombines TRBV18 with TRBJ2-5; tentative D call: TRBD1 (6 bases). The CDR3 length is 14 residues. Trimming took off 2 bases at V and 7 bases at J, with 14 bases between the two ends. Per the germline V gene, CDR1 is KGHSH and CDR2 is LQKENI. This CDR3 is CASSPEAGERTQYF. DNA of the CDR3: TGTGCCAGCTCACCAGAGGCAGGGGAACGGACCCAGTACTTC.

The chain recombines TRBV11-2 with TRBJ1-1, with 8 bases matching TRBD1. The CDR3 has 14 residues. CDR1 SGHAT and CDR2 FQNNGV come from the germline V gene. Trimming removed 6 bases from V and 1 base from J; junction bases left unmatched: 4. The CDR3 region has the DNA TGTGCCAGCAGTTTCGGACAGGGGAACACTGAAGCTTTCTTT. Its protein is CASSFGQGNTEAFF.

This clone was recorded only once. The chain links TRBV7-2 to TRBJ2-1, with D perhaps matching TRBD2 (7 bases). The CDR3 has 16 amino acids. With 1 base removed from V and 7 bases from J, the gap between germline ends came to 17 bases. Per the germline V gene, CDR1 is SGHTA and CDR2 is FQGNSA. The CDR3 coding sequence is TGTGCCAGCAGCTTAGAGATACAGGGAGGGTTGAATGAGCAGTTCTTC. Encoded protein: CASSLEIQGGLNEQFF.

This chain links TRBV27 with TRBJ2-5; 7 bases map to TRBD2. Per the germline V gene, CDR1 is MNHEY and CDR2 is SMNVEV (reference sequence). J lost 1 base, V lost 6 bases, and 5 bases had no gene match. The CDR3 is 14 residues long. CDR3 sequence: CASRPGRAQETQYF. CDR3 bases: TGTGCCAGCAGGCCGGGGAGGGCCCAAGAGACCCAGTACTTC.

This rearrangement joins TRBV9 to TRBJ2-1, with TRBD2 identical over 9 bases. V was pared by 0 bases and J by 8 bases, with 6 bases of the junction left unmatched. Germline CDR1 reads SGDLS; CDR2 reads YYNGEE. This CDR3 comprises 15 residues. The CDR3: CASSVGAGGPYEQFF. The CDR3 coding sequence is TGTGCCAGCAGCGTAGGTGCGGGGGGGCCTTATGAGCAGTTCTTC.

The chain carries TRBV4-3 and TRBJ2-2; tentative D call: TRBD1 (5 bases). V was pared by 1 base and J by 1 base, with 10 bases between. Germline CDR1 reads LGHNA; CDR2 reads YSLEER. This CDR3 region has 16 residues. CDR3 bases: TGCGCCAGCAGCCAAGGACGCGGACAGAACACCGGGGAGCTGTTTTTT. This codes for CASSQGRGQNTGELFF.

The V call is TRBV7-3, the J call TRBJ2-1; maybe TRBD2 (6 bases). Trimming took 0 bases from V and 8 from J, leaving 8 bases between them. The V gene's germline CDR1 is SGHTA and CDR2 FQGTGA. The CDR3 sequence is 13 residues long. In DNA form, the CDR3 reads TGTGCCAGCAGCTTAACTAGGGAGGATGAGCAGTTCTTC. It is translated as CASSLTREDEQFF.

V and J are TRBV27 and TRBJ2-2; 14 nucleotides align to TRBD2. The germline CDR1 and CDR2 sequences are MNHEY and SMNVEV (reference sequence). With V trimmed by 3 bases and J by 6 bases, 6 bases remained unmatched. This CDR3 has 17 residues. CDR3 region: CASSLGLAGEGSGELFF. The DNA of the CDR3 is TGTGCCAGCAGTTTGGGACTAGCGGGAGAAGGGTCCGGGGAGCTGTTTTTT.

V and J are TRBV7-2 and TRBJ2-1; 8 bases line up with TRBD2. Germline loops: CDR1 SGHTA, CDR2 FQGNSA. The CDR3 extends over 16 amino acids. The J segment lost 9 bases and the V segment lost 5 bases, leaving 15 bases of the junction unmatched. CDR3 coding DNA: TGTGCCAGCAGCCCCATTAGAGCGGGGGCGGGGGCTGAGCAGTTCTTC. Translation gives CASSPIRAGAGAEQFF.

V and J are TRBV28 and TRBJ2-7; D unclear. CDR1 and CDR2 (germline): MDHEN, SYDVKM. The length of the CDR3 is 15 residues. V was clipped by 3 bases and J by 5 bases, with 17 bases between them. CDR3 in amino acids: CASSFEVGFPHEQYF. The CDR3 coding sequence is TGTGCCAGCAGTTTTGAGGTCGGTTTTCCACACGAGCAGTACTTC.

This clone was seen only once. CDR3 amino acids: CASSGGTGAGNTIYF. In DNA form, the CDR3 reads TGTGCCAGCAGCGGCGGGACAGGGGCTGGAAACACCATATATTTT. The V gene is TRBV9, the J gene TRBJ1-3, with 10 nucleotides matching TRBD1. Germline loops: CDR1 SGDLS, CDR2 YYNGEE. V lost 3 bases to trimming and J lost 2 bases; unmatched junction nucleotides: 2. The CDR3 totals 15 residues.